This T cell receptor beta chain originates from a study of blood T cell repertoires in COVID-19. About the study: In each case, the material was cDNA or gDNA derived from T cells, B-cell-depleted T cells, or PBMCs.

Data came from immunoSEQ multiplex PCR; TCRdb stores just in-frame clones and leaves some out. The table records approximately 270,000 clones, 85% to 95% of them present only once. V lost 6 bases to trimming and J lost 3 bases; unmatched junction nucleotides: 4. CDR1 is LGHNT and CDR2 is FRNRAP in the germline V gene. The length of the CDR3 is 14 residues. This chain connects TRBV12-5 to TRBJ2-3; 9 bases match TRBD1. This receptor was identified in a middle-aged man who had been exposed to COVID-19. The source material was PBMCs or T cells enriched from blood (not recorded which). The CDR3 loop is CASGTTGGTDTQYF. The CDR3 DNA reads as TGTGCTAGTGGAACGACAGGGGGTACAGATACGCAGTATTTT. Based on the CDR3 plus reference TRBV12-5 and TRBJ2-3, the full variable domain is DARVTQTPRHKVTEMGQEVTMRCQPILGHNTVFWYRQTMMQGLELLAYFRNRAPLDDSGMPKDRFSAEMPDATLATLKIQPSEPRDSAVYFCASGTTGGTDTQYFGPGTRLTVL.